This T cell receptor beta chain derives from a study of blood T cell repertoires in COVID-19. Looked up from germline, CDR1 is MNHEY and CDR2 is SVGAGI. Trimming stripped 7 bases from V and 0 bases from J, with 9 bases between. CDR3 length equals 14 residues. Sequenced by immunoSEQ multiplex PCR; TCRdb stores in-frame clones only, minus some. The sample yields roughly 240,000 clones, about 83% seen once. The chain combines TRBV6-5 with TRBJ2-2, with D possibly being TRBD2 (5 bases). The sequenced sample was PBMCs or T cells enriched from blood (not recorded which). The receptor's source is a woman aged 45-65 years who had recovered from COVID-19. The CDR3 region has the DNA TGTGCCAGCAAATTCGGGACGAACACCGGGGAGCTGTTTTTT. It codes for CASKFGTNTGELFF.